These 25 T cell receptor beta chains were sequenced from one sample in a study of CD8 T cells in ankylosing spondylitis. MiXCR, run by TCRdb on the 5' RACE reads, gives a single entry per CDR3 protein. Among a few hundred thousand distinct CDR3 sequences listed, around a tenth were seen once. The sequenced material came from blood, either unsorted or a sorted T cell fraction (not recorded which). The receptors were sampled from a female donor with ankylosing spondylitis or in good health (not recorded which).

This clonotype appeared a few times. The chain links TRBV2 to TRBJ2-2, with a tentative D call TRBD1 (5 bases). V shed 7 bases and J shed 4 bases, with 16 bases lying between them. Germline V gives CDR1 SNHLY, CDR2 FYNNEI. This CDR3 contains 15 residues. The CDR3 sequence is CASKRTDIPTGELFF. As DNA, the CDR3 is TGTGCCAGCAAAAGAACGGACATACCCACCGGGGAGCTGTTTTTT.

The gene calls are TRBV12-3 or TRBV12-4 and TRBJ2-5, with a tentative D call TRBD1 (7 bases). The ends were cut back, 6 bases at V and 1 base at J, with 15 bases in the middle. This CDR3 is 15 amino acids long. The CDR3 DNA sequence: TGTGCCAGCAGGTTTGCCCAGGGGGGCCAAGAGACCCAGTACTTC. Its translation: CASRFAQGGQETQYF.

Ten or more counts support this clonotype. The chain recombines TRBV20-1 with TRBJ2-1; TRBD2 matches at 9 bases. This CDR3 has 16 residues. Unmatched junction bases numbered 11, after V lost 0 bases and J lost 8 bases. Per the germline V gene, CDR1 is DFQATT and CDR2 is SNEGSKA (reference sequence). The CDR3, as DNA: TGCAGTGCTAGAGATGGGATAGCGGGAGAGGGCGATGAGCAGTTCTTC. Protein: CSARDGIAGEGDEQFF.

This clonotype appeared many times. This chain joins TRBV6-1 and TRBJ1-1; perhaps TRBD1 as D (5 bases). This CDR3 has 14 amino acids. The germline V gene encodes CDR1 MNHNS and CDR2 SASEGT. The V gene lost 6 bases and the J gene lost 4 bases, with 15 bases spanning the gap. The CDR3 protein is CASSALAGGTEAFF. Written as DNA, the CDR3 is TGTGCCAGCAGCGCACTGGCGGGGGGCACTGAAGCTTTCTTT.

V usage is TRBV12-3 or TRBV12-4 and J usage is TRBJ2-5; D gene uncertain. This CDR3 contains 15 residues. Trimming removed 5 bases from V and 1 base from J, with 14 bases in between. The CDR3 protein is CASSRLEESQETQYF. Here the CDR3 DNA reads TGTGCCAGCAGTCGACTGGAAGAGAGCCAAGAGACCCAGTACTTC.

V usage is TRBV20-1 and J usage is TRBJ2-7; D remains unclear. Trimming stripped 0 bases from V and 3 bases from J, with 6 bases between. The CDR3 has 12 residues. Germline lookup yields CDR1 DFQATT and CDR2 SNEGSKA (reference sequence). The CDR3 DNA sequence: TGCAGTGCTAGAGATTTCGGCTACGAGCAGTACTTC. Translated, it gives CSARDFGYEQYF.

This clonotype occurred many times. The V call is TRBV6-1, the J call TRBJ1-3; D gene uncertain. With 6 bases removed from V and 4 bases from J, the gap between germline ends came to 13 bases. This CDR3 has 14 amino acids. The germline CDR1 and CDR2 sequences are MNHNS and SASEGT. CDR3 loop: CASRPGRLGNTIYF. CDR3 coding DNA: TGTGCCAGCAGGCCCGGACGGCTCGGAAACACCATATATTTT.

This clonotype was seen a few times. The chain has TRBV5-1 and TRBJ2-6; a weak D match, TRBD1 (5 bases). The germline V gene encodes CDR1 SGHRS and CDR2 YFSETQ. V was cut by 7 bases and J by 0 bases, with 11 bases left in between. This CDR3 region has 15 residues. The CDR3 region is CASVEQVSGANVLTF. CDR3 nucleotide sequence: TGCGCCAGCGTCGAACAGGTCTCTGGGGCCAACGTCCTGACTTTC.

The table lists this clonotype with a few counts. The J gene is TRBJ2-1, the V gene TRBV5-1; unclear D gene. V was clipped by 8 bases and J by 3 bases, with 18 bases between them. Germline V lookup: CDR1 SGHRS, CDR2 YFSETQ. This CDR3 is 15 amino acids long. Written as DNA, the CDR3 is TGCGCCAGTCGCCCCTCCCCAGGATACTACAATGAGCAGTTCTTC. Protein: CASRPSPGYYNEQFF.

The genes are TRBV19 and TRBJ2-5; 7 bases fit TRBD2. CDR3 size: 13 residues. Germline V gives CDR1 LNHDA, CDR2 SQIVND (reference sequence). Trimming cost V 9 bases and J 10 bases; bases outside gene matches: 14. CDR3 coding DNA: TGTGCCAGCCATCCTAGCGGCGCAATGGTCCAGTACTTC. It is translated as CASHPSGAMVQYF.

The chain's CDR3 is CASILEGTYEQYF. The CDR3 nucleotides read TGTGCCAGCATATTGGAGGGGACCTACGAGCAGTACTTC. This chain links TRBV28 with TRBJ2-7; tentative D call: TRBD2 (6 bases). V was trimmed by 7 bases and J by 2 bases, leaving 12 bases between them. Germline-derived CDR1 and CDR2 are MDHEN and SYDVKM. The CDR3 length is 13 residues.

The chain uses TRBV15 and TRBJ2-3; D is perhaps TRBD1 (5 bases). Trimming removed 1 base from V and 3 bases from J, with 14 bases in between. Germline V gene data show CDR1 as LNHNV and CDR2 as YYDKDF (reference sequence). The CDR3 spans 16 residues. The CDR3 nucleotides read TGTGCCACCAGCAGAGGGGAAGGGGCAGGGACAGATACGCAGTATTTT. It translates to CATSRGEGAGTDTQYF. The complete variable domain, with remaining parts taken from reference TRBV15 and TRBJ2-3, reads DAMVIQNPRYQVTQFGKPVTLSCSQTLNHNVMYWYQQKSSQAPKLLFHYYDKDFNNEADTPDNFQSRRPNTSFCFLDIRSPGLGDTAMYLCATSRGEGAGTDTQYFGPGTRLTVL.

This clonotype has ten or more counts. The V call is TRBV12-3 or TRBV12-4, the J call TRBJ1-1; 10 positions match TRBD1. The CDR3 runs 12 residues. Trimming cost V 4 bases and J 10 bases; bases outside gene matches: 3. The DNA for the CDR3 is TGTGCCAGCAGTTCCGGACAGGGGGGAGCTTTCTTT. Protein sequence: CASSSGQGGAFF.

This clonotype was counted ten times or more. This chain uses TRBV6-2 or TRBV6-3 with TRBJ2-1; TRBD1 matches 11 bases. Germline CDR1 reads MNHEY; CDR2 reads SVGEGT. V lost 7 bases and J lost 7; bases outside the gene matches: 9. This CDR3 spans 15 amino acids. The CDR3 sequence: CASMRRTGGSNEQFF. In nucleotides, the CDR3 is TGTGCCAGCATGCGCCGGACAGGGGGCTCGAATGAGCAGTTCTTC.

Points on this clonotype: A much larger clone differs by one base, so this may be a read error. The V and J genes are TRBV28 and TRBJ1-1, with D unclear. V was pared by 3 bases and J by 4 bases, with 12 bases between. The CDR3 is 14 residues long. CDR1 is MDHEN, CDR2 SYDVKM, per germline. This CDR3 is CASSFLIPITEAFF. The DNA for the CDR3 is TGTGCCAGCAGTTTTTTGATACCTATCACTGAAGCTTTCTTT.

This clonotype was recorded a few times. The V call is TRBV6-1, the J call TRBJ1-6, with a tentative D call TRBD1 (6 bases). This CDR3 has 15 amino acids. Germline V gene lookup returns CDR1 MNHNS and CDR2 SASEGT. The V end lost 6 bases, the J end lost 1 base, and 10 bases lay between the germline ends. CDR3 amino acids: CASSPRGSYNSPLHF. For the CDR3, the DNA is TGTGCCAGCAGCCCCAGGGGATCCTATAATTCACCCCTCCACTTT.

This clonotype has ten or more counts. The chain couples TRBV5-1 to TRBJ2-1; 7 nucleotides match TRBD2. The CDR3 covers 13 residues. The germline V gene encodes CDR1 SGHRS and CDR2 YFSETQ. V was pared by 6 bases and J by 8 bases, with 8 bases of the junction left unmatched. CDR3 loop: CASKRDSWDEQFF. Here the CDR3 DNA reads TGCGCCAGCAAGCGGGACTCTTGGGATGAGCAGTTCTTC.

The chain carries TRBV4-2 and TRBJ1-6; D is perhaps TRBD1 (6 bases). CDR3 length: 14 residues. Trimming removed 9 bases from V and 9 bases from J, with 18 bases in between. In germline, CDR1 is LGHNA, CDR2 YNFKEQ. This CDR3 reads CASGAGVDGSPLHF. In nucleotides, the CDR3 is TGTGCCAGTGGCGCAGGGGTTGACGGTTCACCCCTCCACTTT.

Many counts were recorded for this clonotype. This chain links TRBV20-1 with TRBJ2-7; 9 bases fit TRBD2. The V segment lost 5 bases and the J segment 4 bases; nucleotides outside the gene matches: 9. CDR1 and CDR2 from the germline V gene are DFQATT and SNEGSKA (reference sequence). The CDR3 is made up of 14 amino acids. The CDR3 DNA sequence: TGCAGTGCTTTCGCCGGGCTAGCGGGATACGAGCAGTACTTC. Its protein is CSAFAGLAGYEQYF.

This sequence joins TRBV11-2 and TRBJ2-2, with no clear D. Germline V CDR1 and CDR2: SGHAT, FQNNGV. Trimming left V 4 bases short and J 4 bases short, with 16 bases between. The CDR3 spans 16 residues. The CDR3 protein is CASSSVDLDATGELFF. Here the CDR3 DNA reads TGTGCCAGCAGCTCAGTAGACCTAGACGCCACCGGGGAGCTGTTTTTT.

This clonotype has at least ten counts. The chain recombines TRBV7-3 with TRBJ2-1; 9 nucleotides agree with TRBD2. Germline assignment: CDR1 SGHTA and CDR2 FQGTGA. The junction had 1 base not matched to a gene; V was cut back by 1 base and J by 0 bases. This CDR3 has 16 residues. CDR3 in amino acids: CASSLNSGGSYNEQFF. CDR3 DNA sequence: TGTGCCAGCAGCTTAAATAGCGGGGGCTCCTACAATGAGCAGTTCTTC.

This clonotype came up many times. The V call is TRBV20-1, the J call TRBJ2-5; possible D gene TRBD1, 6 bases. CDR1 DFQATT and CDR2 SNEGSKA come from the germline V gene (reference sequence). V lost 2 bases and J 3 bases, leaving 16 bases between the germline ends. The CDR3 sequence is 15 residues long. The CDR3 DNA reads TGCAGTGCTAGACGGGACATCGGTACGGAAGAGACCCAGTACTTC. Translated, it gives CSARRDIGTEETQYF.

This clonotype was recorded at least ten times. The rearrangement joins TRBV20-1 to TRBJ2-5; possibly TRBD2 for D (6 bases). V dropped 5 bases and J dropped 5 bases, with 18 bases sitting between them. This CDR3 has 14 amino acids. In germline, CDR1 is DFQATT, CDR2 SNEGSKA (reference sequence). CDR3 bases: TGCAGTGCTGCCTGGACTAAAAATGGGGAGACCCAGTACTTC. Amino acid sequence: CSAAWTKNGETQYF.

This rearrangement joins TRBV5-1 to TRBJ2-1; TRBD2 agrees at 8 bases. The CDR3 spans 16 residues. CDR1 and CDR2 from the germline V gene are SGHRS and YFSETQ. The J segment lost 3 bases and the V segment lost 0 bases, leaving 5 bases of the junction unmatched. DNA for the CDR3: TGCGCCAGCAGCTTGGAAGCGGGGGCCGTCTACAATGAGCAGTTCTTC. Translating gives CASSLEAGAVYNEQFF.

In its sample, this clonotype was seen many times. The chain combines TRBV20-1 with TRBJ1-2; weak D call: TRBD1 (5 bases). Germline-derived CDR1 and CDR2 are DFQATT and SNEGSKA (reference sequence). The CDR3 contains 13 residues. V gave up 6 bases and J gave up 7 bases, with 18 bases separating them. The CDR3 sequence: CSAPDTGTGGYTF. The CDR3 bases are TGCAGTGCGCCCGACACGGGGACGGGTGGCTACACCTTC.